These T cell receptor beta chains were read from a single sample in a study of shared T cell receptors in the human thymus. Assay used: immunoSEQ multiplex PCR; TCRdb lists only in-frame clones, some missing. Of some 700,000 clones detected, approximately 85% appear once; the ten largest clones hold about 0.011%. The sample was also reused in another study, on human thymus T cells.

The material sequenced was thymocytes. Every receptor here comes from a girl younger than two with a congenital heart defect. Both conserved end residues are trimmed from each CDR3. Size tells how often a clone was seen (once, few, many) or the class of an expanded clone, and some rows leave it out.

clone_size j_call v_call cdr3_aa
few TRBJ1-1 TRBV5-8 ASSLGVRQVPIEAF
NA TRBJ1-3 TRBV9 ASSVGFQVGQGGHVELSGNTIY
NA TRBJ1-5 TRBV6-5 ASSYARYSNQPQH
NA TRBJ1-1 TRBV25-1 ASSESGTGGNTEAF
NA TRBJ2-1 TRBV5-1 ASQTRSVANEQF
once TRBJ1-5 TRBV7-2 ASSLGGTGSVSQPQH
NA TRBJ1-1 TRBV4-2 ASSHLGVDRVNTEAF
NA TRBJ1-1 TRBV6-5 ASSYIRKLNTEAF
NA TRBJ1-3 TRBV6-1 ASSLQGTSGNTIY
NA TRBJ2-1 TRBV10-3 AIRTGTSKVDEQF
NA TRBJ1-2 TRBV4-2 ASSQELGQNYGYT
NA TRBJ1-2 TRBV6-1 ASSDGTGTANYGYT
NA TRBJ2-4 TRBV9 ASSVGRDQKNIQY
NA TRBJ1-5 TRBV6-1 ASSEVEGAGQPQH
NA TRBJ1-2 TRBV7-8 ASSLAVRGRYGYT
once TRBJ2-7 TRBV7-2 ASSPTYRGLHYEQY
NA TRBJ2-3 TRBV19 ASTPLTGGAPDTQY
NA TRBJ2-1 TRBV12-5 ASGLGFGTDRNEQF
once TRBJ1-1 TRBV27 ASSPYRGTREAF
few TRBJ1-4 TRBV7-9 ASSLGRDINNEKLF
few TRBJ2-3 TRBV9 ASSVGGGKLGTDTQY
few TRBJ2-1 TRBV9 ASSPHSGYNEQF
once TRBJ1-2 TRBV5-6 ASSPDRGSLNYGYT
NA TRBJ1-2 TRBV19 ASSMSRGIYGYT